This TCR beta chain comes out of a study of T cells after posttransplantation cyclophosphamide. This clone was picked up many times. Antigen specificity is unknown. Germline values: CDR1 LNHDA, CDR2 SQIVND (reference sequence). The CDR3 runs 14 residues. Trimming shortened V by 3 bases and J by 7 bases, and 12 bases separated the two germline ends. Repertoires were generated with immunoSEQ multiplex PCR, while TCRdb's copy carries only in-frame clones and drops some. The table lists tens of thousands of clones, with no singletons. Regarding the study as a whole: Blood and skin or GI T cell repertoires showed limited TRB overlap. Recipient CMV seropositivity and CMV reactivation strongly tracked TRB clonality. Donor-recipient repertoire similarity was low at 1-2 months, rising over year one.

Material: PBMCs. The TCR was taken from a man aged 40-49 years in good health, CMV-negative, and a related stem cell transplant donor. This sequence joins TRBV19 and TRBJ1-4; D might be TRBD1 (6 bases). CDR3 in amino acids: CASSIRGAAEKLFF. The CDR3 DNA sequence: TGTGCCAGTAGTATTCGGGGGGCAGCTGAAAAACTGTTTTTT.